Sequencing of this TCR beta chain was carried out in a study of cytomegalovirus exposure and HLA in healthy donors. Broader study findings: Common viral pathogens (according to a later analysis) appeared linked to several of the most significant clusters. A cluster of highly shared sequence variants was likely a sequencing artifact.

On this clone itself: The antigen is undetermined.

The PCR employed 60 Vbeta primers together with 13 Jbeta primers. Clones were read by immunoSEQ multiplex PCR, and TCRdb kept only the in-frame ones, dropping some. This repertoire includes about 200,000 clones. Sequencing was carried out using PBMCs. This sequence originates from a man younger than 40 in good health and CMV-seronegative.

The CDR3 loop reads CASSTVEWGISGNTIYF. DNA of the CDR3: TGTGCCAGCTCGACGGTCGAATGGGGCATATCTGGAAACACCATATATTTT. This chain links TRBV18 with TRBJ1-3, with a tentative D call TRBD1 (5 bases). Germline assignment: CDR1 KGHSH and CDR2 LQKENI. The CDR3 is 17 residues long. The V end was cut by 6 bases, the J end by 1 base, with 19 bases between. Drawing the rest from reference TRBV18 and TRBJ1-3, the complete variable domain is NAGVMQNPRHLVRRRGQEARLRCSPMKGHSHVYWYRQLPEEGLKFMVYLQKENIIDESGMPKERFSAEFPKEGPSILRIQQVVRGDSAAYFCASSTVEWGISGNTIYFGEGSWLTVV.